This T cell receptor beta chain was observed in a study of Tregs in tolerant kidney transplant recipients. Sequencing was performed with immunoSEQ multiplex PCR; in TCRdb, only in-frame clones are kept and a portion is missing. The table lists 3,000 to 5,000 clones, over 75% of them singletons, with roughly 1.7% in the top ten. The CDR3 has 11 residues. CDR1 is MNHNY and CDR2 is SVGAGI in the germline V gene (reference sequence). The ends were cut back, 5 bases at V and 7 bases at J, with 6 bases in the middle. The chain has TRBV6-6 and TRBJ2-4, with D unresolved. Sequencing was performed on Tregs from blood, taken before the transplant. The sequence came from a human donor who received a combined kidney and bone marrow transplant. The CDR3 sequence is CASSPRNIQYF. The CDR3 nucleotides read TGTGCCAGCAGTCCGCGGAACATTCAGTACTTC.